This is a list of T cell receptor beta chains from one sample in a study of neurological immune-mediated disorders. TCRdb reanalysed the 5' RACE reads using MiXCR and keeps one entry per CDR3 protein. The sample includes about 74,000 distinct CDR3 sequences, roughly 5.5% seen only once; the top ten take just under 7.5%. Sequencing was performed on PBMCs. These receptors all come from a man aged 18-30 years with multiple sclerosis. The CDR3 runs from the conserved cysteine through the conserved F or W. D genes are given only for firm matches. A clone size is listed for some rows: how often the clone was seen (once, few, many), or a class if it is expanded.

D gene: -; J gene: TRBJ1-5; clone size: many; V gene: TRBV2; CDR3 protein: CASRVGVSNQPQHF; CDR3 DNA: TGTGCCAGCCGCGTGGGGGTTAGCAATCAGCCCCAGCATTTT
D gene: -; J gene: TRBJ2-7; clone size: -; V gene: TRBV29-1; CDR3 protein: CSVSRPGSVEQYF; CDR3 DNA: TGCAGCGTTTCACGGCCAGGGTCCGTCGAGCAGTACTTC
D gene: -; J gene: TRBJ1-1; clone size: many; V gene: TRBV6-2/TRBV6-3; CDR3 protein: CASRPTVNTEAFF; CDR3 DNA: TGTGCCAGCAGGCCGACAGTTAACACTGAAGCTTTCTTT
D gene: TRBD1; J gene: TRBJ2-7; clone size: many; V gene: TRBV20-1; CDR3 protein: CSARRAGTAIIEQYF; CDR3 DNA: TGCAGTGCTAGACGAGCCGGGACAGCGATTATCGAGCAGTACTTC
D gene: TRBD2; J gene: TRBJ2-1; clone size: many; V gene: TRBV28; CDR3 protein: CASSYRAGLGPYNEQFF; CDR3 DNA: TGTGCCAGCAGTTACAGGGCGGGACTAGGGCCTTACAATGAGCAGTTCTTC
D gene: TRBD1; J gene: TRBJ1-1; clone size: many; V gene: TRBV12-3/TRBV12-4; CDR3 protein: CASNPTGHTEAFF; CDR3 DNA: TGTGCCAGCAACCCGACAGGGCACACTGAAGCTTTCTTT
D gene: -; J gene: TRBJ2-7; clone size: many; V gene: TRBV19; CDR3 protein: CASSPGGLASADEQYF; CDR3 DNA: TGTGCCAGTAGTCCAGGGGGGCTAGCCTCCGCCGACGAGCAGTACTTC
D gene: -; J gene: TRBJ2-4; clone size: many; V gene: TRBV4-2; CDR3 protein: CASSQAGAGQYF; CDR3 DNA: TGTGCCAGCAGCCAAGCCGGGGCAGGGCAGTACTTC
D gene: -; J gene: TRBJ2-4; clone size: many; V gene: TRBV20-1; CDR3 protein: CSARNNYLAKNIQYF; CDR3 DNA: TGCAGTGCTAGAAACAATTACCTAGCCAAAAACATTCAGTACTTC
D gene: -; J gene: TRBJ2-3; clone size: many; V gene: TRBV20-1; CDR3 protein: CSAPALAALTDTQYF; CDR3 DNA: TGCAGTGCCCCCGCGTTGGCGGCCCTCACAGATACGCAGTATTTT
D gene: TRBD1; J gene: TRBJ1-1; clone size: many; V gene: TRBV12-3/TRBV12-4; CDR3 protein: CASSPGQGVAFF; CDR3 DNA: TGTGCCAGCAGCCCGGGACAGGGGGTGGCTTTCTTT
D gene: -; J gene: TRBJ2-7; clone size: many; V gene: TRBV20-1; CDR3 protein: CSAAGRGIQSEQYF; CDR3 DNA: TGCAGTGCGGCAGGCCGGGGCATCCAGAGCGAGCAGTACTTC
D gene: TRBD2; J gene: TRBJ2-6; clone size: many; V gene: TRBV10-3; CDR3 protein: CATAEAGGNSGANVLTF; CDR3 DNA: TGTGCCACCGCCGAAGCGGGGGGTAACTCTGGGGCCAACGTCCTGACTTTC
D gene: TRBD1; J gene: TRBJ1-2; clone size: many; V gene: TRBV13; CDR3 protein: CASSLYSDRGLLYGYTF; CDR3 DNA: TGTGCCAGCAGCTTATACTCGGACAGGGGTCTATTATATGGCTACACCTTC
D gene: -; J gene: TRBJ1-5; clone size: many; V gene: TRBV2; CDR3 protein: CASSESGGDQPQHF; CDR3 DNA: TGTGCCAGCAGTGAATCCGGCGGGGATCAGCCCCAGCATTTT
D gene: -; J gene: TRBJ2-1; clone size: many; V gene: TRBV5-5; CDR3 protein: CASSPKAIGRANEQFF; CDR3 DNA: TGTGCCAGCAGCCCCAAGGCAATCGGTCGTGCCAATGAGCAGTTCTTC
D gene: TRBD1; J gene: TRBJ1-6; clone size: many; V gene: TRBV5-1; CDR3 protein: CASSLKRTGTPLHF; CDR3 DNA: TGCGCCAGCAGCTTGAAACGGACAGGCACACCCCTCCACTTT
D gene: -; J gene: TRBJ1-6; clone size: -; V gene: TRBV20-1; CDR3 protein: CSARWGVSPLNF; CDR3 DNA: TGCAGTGCTAGGTGGGGAGTTTCACCCCTCAACTTT
D gene: -; J gene: TRBJ1-1; clone size: many; V gene: TRBV20-1; CDR3 protein: CSARLDSGLSEAFF; CDR3 DNA: TGCAGTGCTAGGCTGGACAGCGGACTTTCGGAAGCTTTCTTT
D gene: TRBD2; J gene: TRBJ2-3; clone size: many; V gene: TRBV6-5; CDR3 protein: CASRNGLAGTDTQYF; CDR3 DNA: TGTGCCAGCAGGAACGGACTAGCGGGCACAGATACGCAGTATTTT
D gene: -; J gene: TRBJ2-7; clone size: many; V gene: TRBV5-1; CDR3 protein: CASSLEIYYEQYF; CDR3 DNA: TGCGCCAGCAGCTTGGAAATATACTACGAGCAGTACTTC
D gene: -; J gene: TRBJ1-5; clone size: many; V gene: TRBV9; CDR3 protein: CASSVEAGVQPQHF; CDR3 DNA: TGTGCCAGCAGCGTAGAGGCGGGTGTTCAGCCCCAGCATTTT
D gene: TRBD1; J gene: TRBJ1-6; clone size: many; V gene: TRBV5-6; CDR3 protein: CASSFRQGKWGSPLHF; CDR3 DNA: TGTGCCAGCAGCTTTAGACAGGGGAAGTGGGGATCACCCCTCCACTTT
D gene: TRBD1; J gene: TRBJ2-7; clone size: many; V gene: TRBV12-3/TRBV12-4; CDR3 protein: CASSYRDRDYEQYF; CDR3 DNA: TGTGCCAGCAGTTACCGGGACAGGGACTACGAGCAGTACTTC
D gene: -; J gene: TRBJ2-4; clone size: many; V gene: TRBV12-3/TRBV12-4; CDR3 protein: CASTRGAAKNIQYF; CDR3 DNA: TGTGCCAGCACCCGTGGGGCTGCCAAAAACATTCAGTACTTC
D gene: TRBD2; J gene: TRBJ2-3; clone size: many; V gene: TRBV9; CDR3 protein: CASSETIAGGYTDTQYF; CDR3 DNA: TGTGCCAGCAGCGAGACTATAGCGGGGGGCTACACAGATACGCAGTATTTT
D gene: TRBD2; J gene: TRBJ2-3; clone size: few; V gene: TRBV20-1; CDR3 protein: CSAAEPSGGSRYTDTQYF; CDR3 DNA: TGCAGTGCCGCGGAGCCTAGCGGGGGGTCTCGGTACACAGATACGCAGTATTTT
D gene: -; J gene: TRBJ1-4; clone size: many; V gene: TRBV19; CDR3 protein: CASSWGQVGNNEKLFF; CDR3 DNA: TGTGCCAGTAGCTGGGGACAAGTTGGAAATAATGAAAAACTGTTTTTT
D gene: -; J gene: TRBJ1-2; clone size: many; V gene: TRBV28; CDR3 protein: CASSFPGRRTSNYGYTF; CDR3 DNA: TGTGCCAGCAGTTTCCCGGGACGGCGAACTTCTAACTATGGCTACACCTTC
D gene: TRBD2; J gene: TRBJ2-1; clone size: many; V gene: TRBV12-3/TRBV12-4; CDR3 protein: CASSIRGSGYNEQFF; CDR3 DNA: TGTGCCAGCAGTATCCGGGGTAGCGGGTACAATGAGCAGTTCTTC
D gene: -; J gene: TRBJ2-7; clone size: once; V gene: TRBV20-1; CDR3 protein: CSARGEPGESQYF; CDR3 DNA: TGCAGTGCTAGAGGGGAACCTGGAGAATCGCAGTACTTC
D gene: -; J gene: TRBJ1-1; clone size: many; V gene: TRBV20-1; CDR3 protein: CSASREVGTEAFF; CDR3 DNA: TGCAGTGCTAGCCGCGAGGTGGGCACTGAAGCTTTCTTT
D gene: -; J gene: TRBJ2-2; clone size: many; V gene: TRBV20-1; CDR3 protein: CSARAGFADTGELFF; CDR3 DNA: TGCAGTGCTAGAGCGGGATTTGCGGACACCGGGGAGCTGTTTTTT
D gene: -; J gene: TRBJ2-3; clone size: many; V gene: TRBV20-1; CDR3 protein: CSARGWSADTQYF; CDR3 DNA: TGCAGTGCTAGAGGCTGGAGTGCAGATACGCAGTATTTT
D gene: -; J gene: TRBJ2-1; clone size: many; V gene: TRBV15; CDR3 protein: CATSRDREGFDEQFF; CDR3 DNA: TGTGCCACCAGCAGAGATCGTGAGGGCTTCGATGAGCAGTTCTTC
D gene: TRBD1; J gene: TRBJ1-1; clone size: many; V gene: TRBV20-1; CDR3 protein: CSARDNRGSNEAFF; CDR3 DNA: TGCAGTGCTAGAGATAACAGGGGGTCGAATGAAGCTTTCTTT
D gene: TRBD1; J gene: TRBJ1-1; clone size: many; V gene: TRBV5-5; CDR3 protein: CASSYWIESGQGNTEAFF; CDR3 DNA: TGTGCCAGCAGTTATTGGATAGAGTCGGGACAGGGGAACACTGAAGCTTTCTTT
D gene: -; J gene: TRBJ2-3; clone size: many; V gene: TRBV5-5; CDR3 protein: CASSLGGRDKGTDTQYF; CDR3 DNA: TGTGCCAGCAGCTTAGGTGGCCGGGACAAGGGCACAGATACGCAGTATTTT
D gene: -; J gene: TRBJ2-5; clone size: many; V gene: TRBV5-5; CDR3 protein: CASSLAAWGGETQYF; CDR3 DNA: TGTGCCAGCAGCTTGGCGGCATGGGGCGGGGAGACCCAGTACTTC